These 30 T cell receptor beta chains were sequenced from one sample in a study of shared T cell receptors in the human thymus. The assay was immunoSEQ multiplex PCR, and TCRdb's table has in-frame clones only and misses some. The repertoire has 650,000 to 950,000 clones, 75% to 90% of them found once; the top ten carry around 0.0094%. This sample also appeared in a second study, on human thymus T cells.

The sample was thymocytes. The receptor set was obtained from a girl under three years old with a congenital heart defect.

This chain joins TRBV10-3 and TRBJ2-3; TRBD2 matches at 8 bases. The germline CDR1 and CDR2 sequences are ENHRY and SYGVKD. V shed 0 bases and J 2 bases; nucleotides not matched to a gene: 7. CDR3 size: 17 residues. Here the CDR3 DNA reads TGTGCCATCAGTGAGTCCGGCCCGGGGGGGCCCACAGATACGCAGTATTTT. As protein: CAISESGPGGPTDTQYF.

This chain uses TRBV19 with TRBJ2-3; tentative D call: TRBD2 (7 bases). Looked up from germline, CDR1 is LNHDA and CDR2 is SQIVND (reference sequence). The germline V and J ends were trimmed by 7 bases and 5 bases, with 22 bases remaining between them. The CDR3 is made up of 16 amino acids. CDR3 sequence reads: CASNWAKGGMGDTQYF. Here the CDR3 DNA reads TGTGCCAGTAATTGGGCAAAGGGGGGGATGGGAGATACGCAGTATTTT. Combining the CDR3 with reference TRBV19 and TRBJ2-3 gives the whole variable domain DGGITQSPKYLFRKEGQNVTLSCEQNLNHDAMYWYRQDPGQGLRLIYYSQIVNDFQKGDIAEGYSVSREKKESFPLTVTSAQKNPTAFYLCASNWAKGGMGDTQYFGPGTRLTVL.

The chain combines TRBV25-1 with TRBJ1-5; D perhaps matches TRBD1 (6 bases). The V gene's germline CDR1 is MGHDK and CDR2 SYGVNS. The V end was cut by 4 bases, the J end by 5 bases, with 12 bases between. The CDR3 sequence is 14 residues long. The CDR3 loop reads CASSVEGEHQPQHF. The CDR3 DNA sequence: TGTGCCAGCAGTGTAGAGGGGGAACATCAGCCCCAGCATTTT.

In nucleotides, the CDR3 is TGTGCCAGTAGTATCCCTCGACTAGCTGGTGAGCAGTTCTTC. Protein sequence: CASSIPRLAGEQFF. The chain links TRBV19 to TRBJ2-1; 7 nucleotides line up with TRBD2. The CDR3 spans 14 residues. The V and J ends lost 3 bases and 9 bases, in that order; junction bases with no gene match: 8. Per the germline V gene, CDR1 is LNHDA and CDR2 is SQIVND (reference sequence).

This chain links TRBV4-1 with TRBJ2-7; 8 bases map to TRBD2. The V gene end was trimmed by 9 bases and the J gene end by 3 bases; junction bases not matched to a gene: 13. The germline gives CDR1 MGHRA, CDR2 YSYEKL. This CDR3 is 15 amino acids long. The CDR3 reads CASTNTPGGNYEQYF. In DNA, the CDR3 is TGCGCCAGTACCAATACACCGGGGGGGAACTACGAGCAGTACTTC.

The CDR3 nucleotides are TGTGCCAGCTCACCAAAGAAACTACACTACGGGGAGCTGTTTTTT. Its translation: CASSPKKLHYGELFF. This chain uses TRBV18 with TRBJ2-2; D is ambiguous. CDR1 is KGHSH and CDR2 is LQKENI in the germline V gene. V was clipped by 2 bases and J by 7 bases, with 14 bases between them. The CDR3 sequence is 15 residues long.

This chain links TRBV4-2 with TRBJ2-3; D uncertain. This CDR3 contains 15 residues. Trimming pared 1 base from V and 0 bases from J, leaving 8 bases between. Germline CDR1 LGHNA, CDR2 YNFKEQ. CDR3 sequence reads: CASSQGGFSTDTQYF. For the CDR3, the DNA is TGTGCCAGCAGCCAAGGAGGTTTTAGCACAGATACGCAGTATTTT.

This chain joins TRBV6-5 and TRBJ1-5; D gene ambiguous. The CDR3 is 13 residues long. Germline CDR1 MNHEY, CDR2 SVGAGI. V was cut by 8 bases and J by 1 base, with 9 bases left in between. CDR3: CASGRRSNQPQHF. The DNA of the CDR3 is TGTGCCAGCGGGAGGAGAAGCAATCAGCCCCAGCATTTT.

The V gene is TRBV10-3, the J gene TRBJ2-2, with a weak D call TRBD1 (5 bases). The CDR3 contains 15 residues. CDR1 is ENHRY and CDR2 is SYGVKD in the germline V gene. V was pared by 4 bases and J by 0 bases, with 9 bases between. This CDR3 reads CAISGGSSNTGELFF. The DNA of the CDR3 is TGTGCCATCAGTGGGGGCAGTTCGAACACCGGGGAGCTGTTTTTT.

This clone occurred a few times. The rearrangement links TRBV5-1 to TRBJ1-1; D unresolved. The CDR3 is 14 residues long. In germline, CDR1 is SGHRS, CDR2 YFSETQ. Trimming removed 2 bases from V and 2 bases from J, with 10 bases in between. CDR3 residues: CASSFVALNTEAFF. CDR3 coding DNA: TGCGCCAGCAGCTTTGTGGCCCTCAACACTGAAGCTTTCTTT.

The rearrangement links TRBV20-1 to TRBJ1-4; D unresolved. CDR3 length: 11 residues. Trimming removed 5 bases at V and 7 bases at J, with 8 bases between. Germline V gene lookup returns CDR1 DFQATT and CDR2 SNEGSKA (reference sequence). The CDR3 here is CSAYLLEKLFF. The CDR3 DNA follows: TGCAGTGCTTACTTACTTGAAAAACTGTTTTTT.

The chain has TRBV14 and TRBJ2-7; 12 bases are shared with TRBD2. This CDR3 comprises 17 residues. J gave up 0 bases and V 3 bases, and 6 bases lay outside the gene matches. The germline V gene encodes CDR1 SGHDN and CDR2 FVKESK. CDR3 loop: CASSQVLAGGSSYEQYF. DNA of the CDR3: TGTGCCAGCAGCCAGGTACTAGCGGGGGGAAGCTCCTACGAGCAGTACTTC.

The chain employs TRBV7-2 and TRBJ2-5, with D maybe TRBD1 (5 bases). CDR3 size: 13 residues. Trimming pared 5 bases from V and 2 bases from J, leaving 9 bases between. Germline V lookup: CDR1 SGHTA, CDR2 FQGNSA. The CDR3 spells CASSQGPQETQYF. The CDR3 DNA reads as TGTGCCAGCAGCCAGGGCCCTCAAGAGACCCAGTACTTC.

V and J are TRBV11-2 and TRBJ1-2; tentatively, D is TRBD1 (6 bases). The V gene lost 3 bases and the J gene lost 8 bases, with 16 bases spanning the gap. This CDR3 is built from 14 residues. The germline gives CDR1 SGHAT, CDR2 FQNNGV. The CDR3 DNA sequence: TGTGCCAGCAGCTTGTTGTCCAGGGGCGGGGGCTACACCTTC. This sequence encodes CASSLLSRGGGYTF.

The rearrangement uses TRBV4-3 and TRBJ1-2; no definite D call. Germline values: CDR1 LGHNA, CDR2 YSLEER. The CDR3 extends over 15 amino acids. With 0 bases removed from V and 1 base from J, the gap between germline ends came to 9 bases. This CDR3 is CASSQDITINYGYTF. The CDR3 bases are TGCGCCAGCAGCCAAGACATAACTATTAACTATGGCTACACCTTC.

The rearrangement joins TRBV29-1 to TRBJ1-1, with D perhaps TRBD1 (5 bases). V was pared by 5 bases and J by 6 bases, with 16 bases between. This CDR3 has 13 residues. Germline CDR1 and CDR2: SQVTM and ANQGSEA. Here the CDR3 DNA reads TGCAGCGTTAACAGGCGATGGGCCGCTGAAGCTTTCTTT. Translated, it gives CSVNRRWAAEAFF.

DNA of the CDR3: TGTGCCAGCAGCTTAGCGGCCCAATCGGGCTACACCTTC. Its translation: CASSLAAQSGYTF. This chain joins TRBV7-9 and TRBJ1-2; no reliable D call. V was trimmed by 0 bases and J by 8 bases, leaving 10 bases between them. CDR1 and CDR2 (germline): SEHNR, FQNEAQ (reference sequence). This CDR3 has 13 amino acids.

This rearrangement joins TRBV2 to TRBJ2-5, with 7 bases fitting TRBD2. CDR1 and CDR2 from the germline V gene are SNHLY and FYNNEI. The ends lost 1 base at V and 4 bases at J; junction bases unmatched: 9. The CDR3 consists of 16 residues. In DNA form, the CDR3 reads TGTGCCAGCAGTGAAGGGGCCGGGACTACGGGAGAGACCCAGTACTTC. Translated, it gives CASSEGAGTTGETQYF.

The genes are TRBV18 and TRBJ2-5; 10 nucleotides match TRBD1. Trimming removed 4 bases from V and 7 bases from J; junction bases left unmatched: 15. CDR3 length equals 17 residues. Germline V CDR1 and CDR2: KGHSH, LQKENI. CDR3 DNA sequence: TGTGCCAGCTCACTAACCCCGACAGGGGGCGCCCGGGGGACCCAGTACTTC. It encodes CASSLTPTGGARGTQYF.

CDR3 in DNA: TGTGCCAGCAGTTCACGGACAGGGGGAAGACCCTACGAGCAGTACTTC. Protein sequence: CASSSRTGGRPYEQYF. The chain couples TRBV6-5 to TRBJ2-7; TRBD1 agrees at 10 bases. With V trimmed by 4 bases and J by 2 bases, 8 bases remained unmatched. Per germline, CDR1 MNHEY and CDR2 SVGAGI. CDR3 length equals 16 residues.

This clone was counted once. This chain connects TRBV7-2 to TRBJ2-7; D is possibly TRBD1 (5 bases). The CDR3 loop spans 14 amino acids. Germline values: CDR1 SGHTA, CDR2 FQGNSA. The germline V and J ends were trimmed by 6 bases and 2 bases, with 14 bases remaining between them. The DNA for the CDR3 is TGTGCCAGCAGTCACACAGGATTTGCCTACGAGCAGTACTTC. As protein: CASSHTGFAYEQYF. Full variable domain (remainder filled in from reference TRBV7-2 and TRBJ2-7): GAGVSQSPSNKVTEKGKDVELRCDPISGHTALYWYRQSLGQGLEFLIYFQGNSAPDKSGLPSDRFSAERTGGSVSTLTIQRTQQEDSAVYLCASSHTGFAYEQYFGPGTRLTVT.

The chain is built from TRBV7-9 and TRBJ1-5, with 7 bases identical to TRBD1. Germline V gene lookup returns CDR1 SEHNR and CDR2 FQNEAQ (reference sequence). V lost 1 base to trimming and J lost 3 bases; unmatched junction nucleotides: 6. The CDR3 is 16 amino acids. The CDR3 nucleotides read TGTGCCAGCAGCTTAGTGTTCGGACAGGACAATCAGCCCCAGCATTTT. Translating it yields CASSLVFGQDNQPQHF.

This clone was counted only a few times. V usage is TRBV28 and J usage is TRBJ1-2; the match to TRBD1 covers 12 bases. The V segment lost 5 bases and the J segment 8 bases; nucleotides outside the gene matches: 12. There are 16 residues in the CDR3. From germline, CDR1 is MDHEN and CDR2 SYDVKM. As DNA, the CDR3 is TGTGCCAGCAGTCGATCCGGGACAGGGGGCGGAGAAGGCTACACCTTC. Protein product: CASSRSGTGGGEGYTF.

The chain joins TRBV13 to TRBJ2-1, with 12 bases that match TRBD2. Germline values: CDR1 PRHDT, CDR2 FYEKMQ (reference sequence). The V and J ends lost 4 bases and 1 base, in that order; junction bases with no gene match: 5. The CDR3 consists of 17 residues. The CDR3 region is CASSSTSGGGSYNEQFF. In nucleotides, the CDR3 is TGTGCCAGCAGCTCGACTAGCGGGGGTGGGTCCTACAATGAGCAGTTCTTC.

J is TRBJ1-1 and V is TRBV11-2, with D possibly matching TRBD1 (6 bases). Germline-derived CDR1 and CDR2 are SGHAT and FQNNGV. The CDR3 extends over 13 amino acids. Trimming stripped 5 bases from V and 5 bases from J, with 12 bases between. The CDR3 DNA reads as TGTGCCAGCAGCCCTCGGACAGAAACTGAAGCTTTCTTT. This gives the protein CASSPRTETEAFF.

About this clone itself: Without the conserved terminal phenylalanine or tryptophan, this CDR3 likely stems from a read error. The DNA is omitted, as the CDR3 cannot be located on it reliably, and the CDR3 follows TCRdb's listing. The chain links TRBV20-1 to TRBJ1-2; no DNA check was done on the table's D call, TRBD1. 10 amino acids form the CDR3, both terminal residues included. Per germline, CDR1 DFQATT and CDR2 SNEGSKA (reference sequence). CDR3 sequence reads: CSAMNPGTGT.

A few counts support this clone. The CDR3 nucleotides are TGTGCCAGCAGCGACCCAACAGAAGCCATGAACACTGAAGCTTTCTTT. It encodes CASSDPTEAMNTEAFF. V is TRBV9 and J is TRBJ1-1; no firm D call. Germline-derived CDR1 and CDR2 are SGDLS and YYNGEE. The CDR3 runs to 16 residues. Trimming removed 3 bases at V and 0 bases at J, with 15 bases between.

The chain links TRBV11-2 to TRBJ2-7, with D unclear. The CDR3 is made up of 14 amino acids. V was trimmed by 4 bases and J by 0 bases, leaving 10 bases between them. Germline V CDR1 and CDR2: SGHAT, FQNNGV. CDR3 DNA sequence: TGTGCCAGCAGCTCCGAAGCCCCCTCCTACGAGCAGTACTTC. Translation gives CASSSEAPSYEQYF. Complete variable domain (other parts from reference TRBV11-2 and TRBJ2-7): EAGVAQSPRYKIIEKRQSVAFWCNPISGHATLYWYQQILGQGPKLLIQFQNNGVVDDSQLPKDRFSAERLKGVDSTLKIQPAKLEDSAVYLCASSSEAPSYEQYFGPGTRLTVT.

A remark on this clone: Different DNA sequences within this sample yield the same CDR3. In DNA form, the CDR3 reads TGTGCCAGCAGTGAGGGTCAGGATAATTCACCCCTCCACTTT. Amino acids: CASSEGQDNSPLHF. The rearrangement uses TRBV6-1 and TRBJ1-6; D not resolved. This CDR3 spans 14 amino acids. Per germline, CDR1 MNHNS and CDR2 SASEGT. Trimming cost V 3 bases and J 5 bases, with 8 bases left between them.

This clone came up a few times. The rearrangement joins TRBV14 to TRBJ2-7, with a possible D match to TRBD2 (6 bases). CDR1 SGHDN and CDR2 FVKESK come from the germline V gene. CDR3 length equals 14 residues. V dropped 4 bases and J dropped 9 bases, with 19 bases sitting between them. The CDR3 DNA sequence: TGTGCCAGCAGCCTTCCGGGAGAGGAATCACGGCAGTACTTC. As protein: CASSLPGEESRQYF.